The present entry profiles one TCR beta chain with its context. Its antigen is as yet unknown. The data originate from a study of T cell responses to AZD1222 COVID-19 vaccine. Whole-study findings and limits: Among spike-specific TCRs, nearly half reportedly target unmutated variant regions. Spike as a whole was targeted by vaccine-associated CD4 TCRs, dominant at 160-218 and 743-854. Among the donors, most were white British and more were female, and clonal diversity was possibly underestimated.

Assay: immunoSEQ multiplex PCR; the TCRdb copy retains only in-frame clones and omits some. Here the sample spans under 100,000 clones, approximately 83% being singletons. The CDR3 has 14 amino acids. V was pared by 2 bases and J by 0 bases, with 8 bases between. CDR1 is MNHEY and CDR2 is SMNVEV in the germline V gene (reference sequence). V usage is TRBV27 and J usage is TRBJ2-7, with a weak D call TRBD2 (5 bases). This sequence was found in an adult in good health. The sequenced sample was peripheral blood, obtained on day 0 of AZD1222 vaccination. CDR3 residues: CASSLLGDSYEQYF. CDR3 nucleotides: TGTGCCAGCAGTTTACTCGGGGACTCCTACGAGCAGTACTTC.